The 5 T cell receptor beta chains below all came from one sample that was sequenced in a study of T cell responses to AZD1222 COVID-19 vaccine. Repertoires were generated with immunoSEQ multiplex PCR, while TCRdb's copy carries only in-frame clones and drops some. The table shows 100,000 to 150,000 clones, with under 90% occurring only once. The sequencing used peripheral blood, collected on day 0 of AZD1222 vaccination. The receptors were sampled from an adult in good health.

This clone was detected ten times or more. The same CDR3 arises from other DNA sequences in this sample as well. This sequence joins TRBV5-4 and TRBJ2-1, with TRBD2 identical over 8 bases. The V gene end was trimmed by 0 bases and the J gene end by 4 bases; junction bases not matched to a gene: 3. CDR3 length: 15 residues. Germline lookup yields CDR1 SGHNT and CDR2 YYREEE (reference sequence). The CDR3 bases are TGTGCCAGCAGCTTGGGCGGGGGGACTTACAATGAGCAGTTCTTC. Translated: CASSLGGGTYNEQFF.

This chain links TRBV29-1 with TRBJ1-2; perhaps TRBD1 as D (5 bases). The length of the CDR3 is 12 residues. Germline V gene lookup returns CDR1 SQVTM and CDR2 ANQGSEA. The ends were cut back, 5 bases at V and 4 bases at J, with 11 bases in the middle. CDR3 sequence (DNA): TGCAGCGTTTCCCCCGACAGCTATGGCTACACCTTC. Residues: CSVSPDSYGYTF.

This chain uses TRBV11-2 with TRBJ1-6, with 7 bases fitting TRBD1. This CDR3 region has 15 residues. Germline-derived CDR1 and CDR2 are SGHAT and FQNNGV. J was trimmed by 14 bases and V by 5 bases; bases with no gene match: 15. The CDR3 DNA reads as TGTGCCAGCAGCCCTGTCCCGGGACAGTCTCCAGCCCTCCACTTT. It is translated as CASSPVPGQSPALHF.

This sequence joins TRBV2 and TRBJ2-3; a weak D match, TRBD2 (5 bases). The CDR3 is 12 residues long. Germline lookup yields CDR1 SNHLY and CDR2 FYNNEI. V lost 8 bases and J 5 bases, leaving 11 bases between the germline ends. CDR3 loop: CASSDGGDTQYF. In nucleotides, the CDR3 is TGTGCCAGCTCCGACGGAGGAGATACGCAGTATTTT.

The CDR3 bases are TGTGCCAGCAGCCCGGGATACAAACGAGATACGCAGTATTTT. Translating it yields CASSPGYKRDTQYF. V gene TRBV7-2 combines with J gene TRBJ2-3, with D possibly being TRBD2 (5 bases). Germline-derived CDR1 and CDR2 are SGHTA and FQGNSA. Deletions cut 5 bases from V and 5 bases from J, with 14 bases between. The CDR3 is 14 amino acids.